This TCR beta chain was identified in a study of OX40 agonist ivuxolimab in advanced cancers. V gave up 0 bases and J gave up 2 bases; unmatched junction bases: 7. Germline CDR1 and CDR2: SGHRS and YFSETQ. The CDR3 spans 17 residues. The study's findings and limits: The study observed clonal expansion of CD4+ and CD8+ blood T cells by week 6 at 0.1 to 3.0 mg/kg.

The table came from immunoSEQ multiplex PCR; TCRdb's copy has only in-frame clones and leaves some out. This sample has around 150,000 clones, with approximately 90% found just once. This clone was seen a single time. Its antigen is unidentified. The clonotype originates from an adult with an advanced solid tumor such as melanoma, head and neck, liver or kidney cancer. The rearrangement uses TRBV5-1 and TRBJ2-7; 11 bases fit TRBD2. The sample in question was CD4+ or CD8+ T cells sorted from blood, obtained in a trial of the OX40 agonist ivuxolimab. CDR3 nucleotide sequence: TGCGCCAGCAGCTTGGGTACTAGCGGGAGTTCCCCCTACGAGCAGTACTTC. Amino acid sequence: CASSLGTSGSSPYEQYF.